This TCR beta chain was retrieved from a study of pediatric ulcerative colitis. General study findings and limits: In rectum, acute severe colitis had expanded clones and less diversity.

Repertoires were generated with immunoSEQ multiplex PCR, while TCRdb's copy carries only in-frame clones and drops some. This sample has tens of thousands of clones, with roughly 73% found just once. About this clone itself: Its specificity is unknown.

Trimming pared 0 bases from V and 3 bases from J, leaving 9 bases between. The CDR3 has 14 amino acids. CDR1 and CDR2 from the germline V gene are SGHNT and YYREEE (reference sequence). During colonoscopy, one to two rectal pinch biopsies were collected. Sequences were obtained from gut tissue. The gene calls are TRBV5-4 and TRBJ2-5; TRBD2 might be the D (5 bases). This clonotype was obtained from a boy younger than 18 with moderate ulcerative colitis. CDR3 sequence: CASSLVLAKETQYF. CDR3 DNA: TGTGCCAGCAGCTTGGTTTTAGCGAAAGAGACCCAGTACTTC.